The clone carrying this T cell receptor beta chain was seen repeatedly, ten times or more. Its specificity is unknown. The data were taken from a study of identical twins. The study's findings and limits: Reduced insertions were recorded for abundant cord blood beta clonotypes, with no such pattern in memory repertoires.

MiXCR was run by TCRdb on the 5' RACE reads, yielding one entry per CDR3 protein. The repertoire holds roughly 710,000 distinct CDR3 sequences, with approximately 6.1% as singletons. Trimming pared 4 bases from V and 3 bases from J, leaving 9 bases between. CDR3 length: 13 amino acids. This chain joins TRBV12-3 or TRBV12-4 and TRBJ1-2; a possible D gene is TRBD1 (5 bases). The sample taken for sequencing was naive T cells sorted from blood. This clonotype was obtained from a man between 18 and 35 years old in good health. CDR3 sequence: CASSSAGDYGYTF. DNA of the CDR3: TGTGCCAGCAGTTCCGCGGGGGACTATGGCTACACCTTC.